Presented here are 25 T cell receptor beta chains from one specimen sequenced in a study of technical replicates of blood from a handful of donors. Using immunoSEQ multiplex PCR, the repertoire was profiled, and TCRdb retains in-frame clones only, with some absent. Counted here are about 74,000 clones, just under 95% occurring once; the ten biggest clones make up about 0.25%. The specimen sequenced was T cells isolated from PBMCs. Receptor source: a human donor in good health.

This clone came up once. The chain joins TRBV4-1 to TRBJ1-2; 9 nucleotides line up with TRBD1. This CDR3 contains 17 residues. After removal of 1 base from V and 4 bases from J, the junction contained 10 bases not matched to a gene. Germline V gives CDR1 MGHRA, CDR2 YSYEKL. The CDR3 DNA reads TGCGCCAGCAGCCAAGTTCGGGGACAGGGTTCTAGCTATGGCTACACCTTC. Translated: CASSQVRGQGSSYGYTF.

The chain has TRBV19 and TRBJ2-1, with D perhaps matching TRBD2 (6 bases). The CDR3 runs 14 residues. Germline V lookup: CDR1 LNHDA, CDR2 SQIVND (reference sequence). V lost 1 base, J lost 6 bases, and 10 bases lay in between. This chain's CDR3 is CASSIGVGGNEQFF. DNA of the CDR3: TGTGCCAGTAGTATAGGCGTGGGGGGCAATGAGCAGTTCTTC.

This sequence joins TRBV19 and TRBJ1-1; D unresolved. CDR1 LNHDA and CDR2 SQIVND come from the germline V gene (reference sequence). The CDR3 is 13 residues long. V lost 6 bases to trimming and J lost 1 base, with 9 bases between them. The CDR3 spells CASREHRNTEAFF. The CDR3 DNA sequence: TGTGCCAGTAGAGAGCATAGGAACACTGAAGCTTTCTTT. The entire variable domain, with the rest obtained from reference TRBV19 and TRBJ1-1, is as follows: DGGITQSPKYLFRKEGQNVTLSCEQNLNHDAMYWYRQDPGQGLRLIYYSQIVNDFQKGDIAEGYSVSREKKESFPLTVTSAQKNPTAFYLCASREHRNTEAFFGQGTRLTVV.

The chain combines TRBV4-1 with TRBJ2-7, with D maybe TRBD1 (7 bases). Germline values: CDR1 MGHRA, CDR2 YSYEKL. V was trimmed by 0 bases and J by 2 bases, leaving 11 bases between them. The CDR3 consists of 15 residues. The CDR3 nucleotides are TGCGCCAGCAGCCAAGACAGGGGGAGGCCCTACGAGCAGTACTTC. Its translation: CASSQDRGRPYEQYF.

In the case of this clone: This sample also contains other DNA sequences that code for the same CDR3. V usage is TRBV6-1 and J usage is TRBJ2-7; TRBD1 aligns across 12 bases. The CDR3 has 14 residues. The J segment lost 4 bases and the V segment lost 4 bases, leaving 2 bases of the junction unmatched. CDR1 and CDR2 from the germline V gene are MNHNS and SASEGT. This CDR3 is CASSVGQGAYEQYF. The CDR3 DNA reads as TGTGCCAGCAGTGTGGGACAGGGGGCATACGAGCAGTACTTC.

The rearrangement uses TRBV11-3 and TRBJ2-5; 10 positions match TRBD1. CDR1 and CDR2 (germline): SGHNT, YENEEA. The CDR3 consists of 15 residues. J was trimmed by 4 bases and V by 3 bases; bases with no gene match: 5. The CDR3 sequence: CASSFATGGGETQYF. The CDR3, as DNA: TGTGCCAGCAGCTTCGCGACAGGGGGCGGAGAGACCCAGTACTTC.

V gene TRBV7-9 combines with J gene TRBJ2-7, with 7 bases fitting TRBD2. The germline V gene encodes CDR1 SEHNR and CDR2 FQNEAQ (reference sequence). The CDR3 consists of 18 residues. V gave up 4 bases and J gave up 4 bases; unmatched junction bases: 19. The CDR3, as DNA: TGTGCCAGCAGCTCCCTCATCCCAGGATTGGCGGGAGTATACGAGCAGTACTTC. Residues: CASSSLIPGLAGVYEQYF.

The genes are TRBV7-9 and TRBJ1-2; D ambiguous. CDR1 SEHNR and CDR2 FQNEAQ come from the germline V gene (reference sequence). Trimming cost V 6 bases and J 1 base, with 27 bases left between them. The CDR3 loop spans 19 amino acids. CDR3 in DNA: TGTGCCAGCAGTCCCCCAATACAGCCCGGGAATACGTTTAACTATGGCTACACCTTC. This codes for CASSPPIQPGNTFNYGYTF.

DNA of the CDR3: TGCGCCAGCAGCCGCCTTGGGAATCGACAGGGGAACACCGGGGAGCTGTTTTTT. Its translation is CASSRLGNRQGNTGELFF. This sequence joins TRBV4-1 and TRBJ2-2, with TRBD1 identical over 7 bases. Germline CDR1 MGHRA, CDR2 YSYEKL. The V gene end was trimmed by 4 bases and the J gene end by 1 base; junction bases not matched to a gene: 12. This CDR3 region has 18 residues.

The J gene is TRBJ1-1, the V gene TRBV6-5; no clear D gene. V was cut by 2 bases and J by 4 bases, with 14 bases left in between. The CDR3 sequence is 15 residues long. The germline gives CDR1 MNHEY, CDR2 SVGAGI. As DNA, the CDR3 is TGTGCCAGCAGTTACGGCCAGACTCCATTCACTGAAGCTTTCTTT. Translation: CASSYGQTPFTEAFF.

The rearrangement uses TRBV7-6 and TRBJ2-1; TRBD2 aligns across 8 bases. CDR3 length: 16 residues. V was clipped by 1 base and J by 9 bases; unmatched bases: 11. Germline V gives CDR1 SGHVS, CDR2 FNYEAQ. CDR3 residues: CASSLGQGWTSPEQFF. CDR3 DNA sequence: TGTGCCAGCAGCTTAGGGCAGGGGTGGACTAGCCCTGAGCAGTTCTTC.

The chain has TRBV18 and TRBJ2-2, with a possible D match to TRBD1 (5 bases). This CDR3 has 15 amino acids. Deletions cut 8 bases from V and 4 bases from J, with 17 bases between. Germline lookup yields CDR1 KGHSH and CDR2 LQKENI. Here the CDR3 reads CASQKQGTSTGELFF. In DNA form, the CDR3 reads TGTGCCAGCCAGAAGCAGGGTACGAGCACCGGGGAGCTGTTTTTT.

The rearrangement uses TRBV7-2 and TRBJ2-3, with D possibly being TRBD1 (6 bases). Germline V gene lookup returns CDR1 SGHTA and CDR2 FQGNSA. Trimming removed 3 bases from V and 5 bases from J, with 15 bases in between. The CDR3 sequence is 15 residues long. This CDR3 reads CASSFGFAGVDTQYF. Written as DNA, the CDR3 is TGTGCCAGCAGCTTCGGGTTTGCAGGGGTAGATACGCAGTATTTT.

This chain joins TRBV13 and TRBJ2-7; 9 bases are a match to TRBD1. CDR3 length: 15 amino acids. Germline V lookup: CDR1 PRHDT, CDR2 FYEKMQ (reference sequence). Losses at the gene ends were 4 bases for V and 1 base for J; bases not matched to a gene: 5. The CDR3 DNA is TGTGCCAGCAGCTCGTACAGGGGGCCATCCTACGAGCAGTACTTC. Protein: CASSSYRGPSYEQYF. The full variable domain, with the rest looked up from reference TRBV13 and TRBJ2-7, is AAGVIQSPRHLIKEKRETATLKCYPIPRHDTVYWYQQGPGQDPQFLISFYEKMQSDKGSIPDRFSAQQFSDYHSELNMSSLELGDSALYFCASSSYRGPSYEQYFGPGTRLTVT.

The V call is TRBV5-4, the J call TRBJ1-1; 7 nucleotides line up with TRBD1. Germline values: CDR1 SGHNT, CDR2 YYREEE (reference sequence). The junction had 5 bases not matched to a gene; V was cut back by 2 bases and J by 4 bases. The CDR3 is 14 residues long. CDR3 DNA sequence: TGTGCCAGCAGCTTAACCAACAGGGGCACTGAAGCTTTCTTT. It is translated as CASSLTNRGTEAFF.

The J gene is TRBJ2-2, the V gene TRBV6-6; a possible D gene is TRBD1 (6 bases). Germline CDR1 and CDR2: MNHNY and SVGAGI (reference sequence). The V end was cut by 2 bases, the J end by 4 bases, with 14 bases between. This CDR3 is built from 16 residues. CDR3 amino acids: CASSYDTGRITGELFF. The CDR3 bases are TGTGCCAGCAGTTACGATACAGGGCGCATCACCGGGGAGCTGTTTTTT.

The J gene is TRBJ2-3, the V gene TRBV6-5; the match to TRBD2 covers 7 bases. Looked up from germline, CDR1 is MNHEY and CDR2 is SVGAGI. V lost 6 bases and J lost 6; bases outside the gene matches: 9. This CDR3 is 14 amino acids long. CDR3 in amino acids: CASRGLLAFDTQYF. In nucleotides, the CDR3 is TGTGCCAGCAGGGGACTACTAGCGTTCGATACGCAGTATTTT.

The chain joins TRBV29-1 to TRBJ1-2, with TRBD1 matching over 9 bases. Germline assignment: CDR1 SQVTM and CDR2 ANQGSEA. This CDR3 is 13 amino acids long. The J segment lost 5 bases and the V segment lost 3 bases, leaving 4 bases of the junction unmatched. CDR3 sequence: CSVDRTGVYGYTF. CDR3 coding DNA: TGCAGCGTTGATAGGACAGGGGTTTATGGCTACACCTTC.

V and J are TRBV5-1 and TRBJ2-7; no clear D gene. V lost 0 bases and J lost 5, with 12 bases in between. This CDR3 spans 14 amino acids. Germline V gives CDR1 SGHRS, CDR2 YFSETQ. The CDR3 sequence: CASSLEIRQDEQYF. The CDR3 bases are TGCGCCAGCAGCTTGGAAATCAGGCAGGACGAGCAGTACTTC.

This chain uses TRBV28 with TRBJ2-3; 7 positions agree with TRBD1. CDR3 length: 17 residues. The trim removed 2 bases at V and 2 bases at J, leaving 10 bases unmatched. The germline CDR1 and CDR2 sequences are MDHEN and SYDVKM. The CDR3 is CASSLVGDRAATDTQYF. CDR3 coding DNA: TGTGCCAGCAGTTTAGTAGGAGACAGGGCCGCCACAGATACGCAGTATTTT.

The chain combines TRBV14 with TRBJ1-1; D is unresolved. The CDR3 totals 15 residues. Trimming removed 0 bases at V and 0 bases at J, with 8 bases between. CDR1 is SGHDN and CDR2 is FVKESK in the germline V gene. The CDR3 region is CASSQEPGLNTEAFF. The CDR3 DNA sequence: TGTGCCAGCAGCCAAGAACCAGGCTTGAACACTGAAGCTTTCTTT.

This rearrangement joins TRBV11-2 to TRBJ2-1; no clear D. This CDR3 has 16 amino acids. V dropped 5 bases and J dropped 1 base, with 15 bases sitting between them. CDR1 SGHAT and CDR2 FQNNGV come from the germline V gene. In DNA, the CDR3 is TGTGCCAGCAGCGCCAATTTCGAGGCGTCCTACAATGAGCAGTTCTTC. Encoded protein: CASSANFEASYNEQFF.

V is TRBV7-9 and J is TRBJ1-2, with TRBD1 matching over 7 bases. Per germline, CDR1 SEHNR and CDR2 FQNEAQ (reference sequence). The CDR3 is 13 residues long. The ends lost 5 bases at V and 6 bases at J; junction bases unmatched: 6. This chain's CDR3 is CASSLTGEDGYTF. Here the CDR3 DNA reads TGTGCCAGCAGCCTAACAGGGGAGGATGGCTACACCTTC. The full variable domain, completed using reference TRBV7-9 and TRBJ1-2, is DTGVSQNPRHKITKRGQNVTFRCDPISEHNRLYWYRQTLGQGPEFLTYFQNEAQLEKSRLLSDRFSAERPKGSFSTLEIQRTEQGDSAMYLCASSLTGEDGYTFGSGTRLTVV.

The V gene is TRBV5-8, the J gene TRBJ1-5, with TRBD1 matching 10 bases. With 4 bases clipped from V and 7 bases from J, the junction kept 5 bases outside the gene matches. The CDR3 loop spans 14 amino acids. Germline V CDR1 and CDR2: SGHTS, YDEGEE. Here the CDR3 reads CASSQGTGAQPQHF. The CDR3 region has the DNA TGTGCCAGCAGCCAGGGGACAGGGGCCCAGCCCCAGCATTTT. The complete variable domain, with remaining parts taken from reference TRBV5-8 and TRBJ1-5, reads EAGVTQSPTHLIKTRGQQATLRCSPISGHTSVYWYQQALGLGLQFLLWYDEGEERNRGNFPPRFSGRQFPNYSSELNVNALELEDSALYLCASSQGTGAQPQHFGDGTRLSIL.

The rearrangement uses TRBV6-4 and TRBJ2-2, with D possibly TRBD1 on 5 matching bases. V shed 4 bases and J shed 6 bases, with 6 bases lying between them. The CDR3 contains 12 residues. Germline CDR1 is MRHNA and CDR2 is SNTAGT. CDR3 residues: CASSGGPGELFF. As DNA, the CDR3 is TGTGCCAGCAGTGGGGGCCCCGGGGAGCTGTTTTTT.